This TCR beta chain was recorded in a study of blood T cell repertoires in COVID-19. Study as a whole: The samples span acute and convalescent COVID-19 from the United States, Italy and Spain. PBMCs, B-cell-depleted T cells, or T cells provided the cDNA or gDNA that made up the material.

In the original analysis: The authors estimated nucleated cell counts from reference gene primer amplification. The data were produced by immunoSEQ multiplex PCR, yet TCRdb's version contains in-frame clones alone and is incomplete. V, J and clone size were drawn from that table, and D and trimming were deduced from the DNA. The data contain around 88,000 clones, approximately 81% of them singletons. V was shortened by 6 bases and J by 5 bases, with 16 bases between the two germline ends. CDR1 MDHEN and CDR2 SYDVKM come from the germline V gene. The CDR3 loop spans 14 amino acids. The chain has TRBV28 and TRBJ1-1, with D possibly TRBD1 on 5 matching bases. The sequencing sample was made of peripheral blood. The clonotype was recovered from a woman at least 80 years old with acute or convalescent COVID-19. DNA of the CDR3: TGTGCCAGCAGGCCAATGGGGGGTATGACTGAAGCTTTCTTT. Its protein product is CASRPMGGMTEAFF.